This entry is about one TCR beta chain. Its antigen is unknown. The repertoire was sequenced with immunoSEQ multiplex PCR; TCRdb's copy has only in-frame clones and lacks some. The sample holds over 110,000 clones; approximately 90% are singletons and the top ten take 9% to 9.5%. The data belong to a study of T cell responses to AZD1222 COVID-19 vaccine. Overall study findings and caveats: Baseline seropositives among AZD1222 recipients totaled only five to seven.

Trimming took off 0 bases at V and 0 bases at J, with 4 bases between the two ends. The CDR3 sequence is 14 residues long. Germline-derived CDR1 and CDR2 are SGDLS and YYNGEE. The receptor's source is an adult who received the AZD1222 COVID-19 vaccine. The rearrangement uses TRBV9 and TRBJ1-3, with D uncertain. The sample consisted of peripheral blood, taken 28 days after the second AZD1222 dose. Written as DNA, the CDR3 is TGTGCCAGCAGCGTAGGGCTCTCTGGAAACACCATATATTTT. Protein: CASSVGLSGNTIYF.